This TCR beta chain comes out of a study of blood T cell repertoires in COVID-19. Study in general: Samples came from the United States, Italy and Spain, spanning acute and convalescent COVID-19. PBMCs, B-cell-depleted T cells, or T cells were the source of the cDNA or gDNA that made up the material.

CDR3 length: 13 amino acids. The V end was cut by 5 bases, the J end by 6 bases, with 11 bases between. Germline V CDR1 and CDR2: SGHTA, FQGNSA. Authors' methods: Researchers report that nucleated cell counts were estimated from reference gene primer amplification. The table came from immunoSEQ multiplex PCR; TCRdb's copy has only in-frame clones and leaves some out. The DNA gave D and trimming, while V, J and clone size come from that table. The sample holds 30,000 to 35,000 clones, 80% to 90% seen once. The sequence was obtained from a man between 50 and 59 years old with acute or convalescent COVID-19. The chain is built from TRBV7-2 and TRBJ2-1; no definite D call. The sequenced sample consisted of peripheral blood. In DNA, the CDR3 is TGTGCCAGCAGCCATTTTAACAGCAATGAGCAGTTCTTC. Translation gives CASSHFNSNEQFF.